The clone carrying this TCR beta chain was observed at least ten times. Antigen unknown. The data originate from a study of T cells after yellow fever vaccination. TCRdb recomputed calls from the 5' RACE reads with MiXCR, one row per CDR3 protein. Among tens of thousands of distinct CDR3 sequences listed, roughly 7.4% were seen once. V dropped 3 bases and J dropped 6; count of bases not matched to a gene: 7. The germline V gene encodes CDR1 MNHEY and CDR2 SMNVEV (reference sequence). This CDR3 is built from 14 residues. Study-wide findings and caveats: High-abundance clonotypes from the bulk population could contaminate FACS-sorted repertoires.

The receptor's source is a man younger than 35 who received the YFV17D yellow fever vaccine. The rearrangement links TRBV27 to TRBJ2-7; 8 positions match TRBD2. The sequencing used CD8+ T cells sorted from PBMCs, collected roughly 14 days after the first yellow fever vaccination. The CDR3 region has the DNA TGTGCCAGCAGTTTCGGGGGGGTCCTTTTCGAGCAGTACTTC. Translated, it gives CASSFGGVLFEQYF.